Described below is a single T cell receptor beta chain sequence and its context. TCRdb keeps only in-frame clones here, not all; method: immunoSEQ multiplex PCR. The sample consists of under 30,000 clones, about 80% of them appearing once. Intraepithelial and lamina propria lymphocytes were freed from processed graft tissue. The data originate from a study of graft-versus-host responses after intestinal transplantation. This CDR3 spans 16 amino acids. Germline assignment: CDR1 SGHNT and CDR2 YENEEA. V lost 1 base, J lost 6 bases, and 16 bases lay in between. This chain uses TRBV11-3 with TRBJ2-1; tentatively, D is TRBD1 or TRBD2 (5 bases each). Here the sequenced sample was ileum tissue, taken 98 days after intestinal transplantation. The origin of this receptor is a human patient who received an intestinal transplant, so some T cells may come from the graft donor. The CDR3 nucleotides read TGTGCCAGCAGCTTAGGTAAAGGGACCCGATTCAATGAGCAGTTCTTC. Translating it yields CASSLGKGTRFNEQFF. The full variable domain, with the rest looked up from reference TRBV11-3 and TRBJ2-1, is EAGVVQSPRYKIIEKKQPVAFWCNPISGHNTLYWYLQNLGQGPELLIRYENEEAVDDSQLPKDRFSAERLKGVDSTLKIQPAELGDSAVYLCASSLGKGTRFNEQFFGPGTRLTVL.